The sequence of this T cell receptor (beta chain) was determined in a study of cytomegalovirus exposure and HLA in healthy donors. Study findings and constraints: Later, an analysis showed that TCR beta chains associated with HLA were more clonally expanded than others that were equally common.

This PCR relied on a set of 60 Vbeta primers and 13 Jbeta primers. Authors' processing steps: About 9.9 million shared chains were among approximately 80 million unique TCR beta chains counted in a later analysis. Libraries were prepared by immunoSEQ multiplex PCR; TCRdb keeps only in-frame clonotypes and omits some of them. That table supplies the V and J calls and clone size; D and trimming were determined from the DNA. The table lists more than 95,000 clones, around a tenth of them singletons. On this clone: What it binds is not known.

V lost 1 base and J lost 2, with 6 bases in between. The CDR3 sequence is 14 residues long. The germline gives CDR1 SGHVS, CDR2 FNYEAQ. Input material: PBMCs. The sequence was collected from a man aged 25-40 years in good health and CMV-seronegative. V gene TRBV7-6 combines with J gene TRBJ1-3; no definite D call. In DNA, the CDR3 is TGTGCCAGCAGCTTAGGGCAGGCTGGAAACACCATATATTTT. This gives the protein CASSLGQAGNTIYF.